This T cell receptor beta chain was identified during a study of graft-versus-host responses after intestinal transplantation. Study in general: Recipients got multivisceral, liver-intestinal, or isolated intestinal transplants. General study results and limits: Maximum circulating GvH clone levels tracked with early post-transplant HvG decreases.

By its share, this clone is medium-sized. Its target is unknown. The CDR3 consists of 15 residues. CDR1 and CDR2 from the germline V gene are SGHKS and YYEKEE (reference sequence). The ends were cut back, 2 bases at V and 8 bases at J, with 16 bases in the middle. Method: immunoSEQ multiplex PCR; TCRdb's copy keeps in-frame clones and lacks some. This table holds approximately 100,000 clones, 86% found once. The chain employs TRBV5-5 and TRBJ1-4; D not resolved. The clonotype was recovered from a human patient who received an intestinal transplant, so some T cells may come from the graft donor. Sequenced material: PBMCs, taken 255 days after intestinal transplant. This CDR3 is CASSLYGEGREKLFF. Written as DNA, the CDR3 is TGTGCCAGCAGCTTATATGGGGAGGGCCGAGAAAAACTGTTTTTT.